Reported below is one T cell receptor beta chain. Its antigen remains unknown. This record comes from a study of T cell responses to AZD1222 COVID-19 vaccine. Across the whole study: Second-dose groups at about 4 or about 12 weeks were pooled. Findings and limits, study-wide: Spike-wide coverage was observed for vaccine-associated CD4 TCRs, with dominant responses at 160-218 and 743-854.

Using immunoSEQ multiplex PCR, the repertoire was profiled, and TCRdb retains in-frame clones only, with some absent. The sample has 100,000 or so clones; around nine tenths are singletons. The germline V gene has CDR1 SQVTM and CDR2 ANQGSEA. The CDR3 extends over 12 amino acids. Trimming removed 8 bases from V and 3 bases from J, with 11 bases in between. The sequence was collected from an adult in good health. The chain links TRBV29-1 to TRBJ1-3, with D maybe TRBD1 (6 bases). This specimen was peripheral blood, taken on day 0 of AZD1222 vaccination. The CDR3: CSFRGGGNTIYF. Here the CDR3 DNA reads TGCAGCTTCAGGGGTGGTGGAAACACCATATATTTT.